This T cell receptor beta chain was profiled in a study of OX40 agonist ivuxolimab in advanced cancers. Study summary: Hepatocellular carcinoma, melanoma, renal cell or head and neck cancer was diagnosed in the dose-escalation patients.

V shed 3 bases, J shed 4 bases, and the junction held 1 base outside the gene matches. The CDR3 consists of 12 residues. Per the germline V gene, CDR1 is GTSNPN and CDR2 is SVGIG (reference sequence). Generated by immunoSEQ multiplex PCR, the TCRdb table keeps only in-frame clones and is missing some. The sample has approximately 72,000 clones, about 91% seen once. This clonotype originated in an adult with an advanced solid tumor such as melanoma, head and neck, liver or kidney cancer. The sample in question was CD4+ or CD8+ T cells sorted from blood, obtained in a trial of the OX40 agonist ivuxolimab. V is TRBV30 and J is TRBJ1-1, with 8 bases matching TRBD1. CDR3 DNA: TGTGCCTGGAGGGGGACAGGCACTGAAGCTTTCTTT. Encoded protein: CAWRGTGTEAFF.